One T cell receptor beta chain is described in this entry. Its antigen remains unidentified. The read ends 3 residues early relative to the CDR3; the germline J gene fills the gap. These data originate in a study of T cells in women clearing cervical HPV infection. General observations from the study: CIN3+ cases had significantly higher TCR richness than controls; evenness did not differ.

TCRdb's copy holds only in-frame clones and misses some; the assay was immunoSEQ multiplex PCR. Reported are more than 20,000 clones; the ten largest clones contain approximately 12%. Germline V gene lookup returns CDR1 SGHTA and CDR2 FQGNSA. This CDR3 is built from 15 residues. Input material: blood buffy coat. The source of this sequence is a woman aged 18 to 75 with a cervical HPV16 infection that either progressed to CIN3+ or cleared (not recorded which). The gene calls are TRBV7-2 and TRBJ1-2; D remains unclear. The CDR3 sequence: CASSSQSSGERGYTF. The DNA read from the CDR3 is TGTGCCAGCAGCTCCCAAAGTTCCGGGGAAAGGGGC.